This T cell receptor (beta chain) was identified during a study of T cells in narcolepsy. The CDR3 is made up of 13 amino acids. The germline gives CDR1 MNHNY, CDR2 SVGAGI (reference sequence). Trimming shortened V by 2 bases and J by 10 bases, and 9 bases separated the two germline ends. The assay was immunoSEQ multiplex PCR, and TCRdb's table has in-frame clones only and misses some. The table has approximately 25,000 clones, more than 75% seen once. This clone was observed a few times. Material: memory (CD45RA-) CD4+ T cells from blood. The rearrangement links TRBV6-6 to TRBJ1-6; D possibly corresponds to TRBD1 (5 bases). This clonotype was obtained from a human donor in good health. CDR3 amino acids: CASSYQGESPLHF. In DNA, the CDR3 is TGTGCCAGCAGTTACCAGGGCGAGTCACCCCTCCACTTT.